The rows below give T cell receptor beta chains drawn from one sample of a study of lymphopenia after photon versus proton radiotherapy. Method: immunoSEQ multiplex PCR; TCRdb's copy keeps in-frame clones and lacks some. Among about 160,000 clones, about nine tenths were seen once, and the ten largest hold approximately 4.8%. Specimen: peripheral blood, collected from a patient treated with photon-based radiotherapy. The receptor set was obtained from a man between 50 and 59 years old with gastric cancer. Both conserved end residues are part of each CDR3. The order of the fields is V gene, clone size, D gene, J gene, CDR3 DNA, CDR3 protein. A D gene is named only where the DNA matches it firmly. Size is omitted from some rows. Given values are once, few, many or a class for expanded clones.

>TRBV18|-|-|TRBJ1-4
TGTGCCAGCTCAGAACAGGGAGAGGGAGAAAAACTGTTTTTT
CASSEQGEGEKLFF
>TRBV2|-|TRBD1|TRBJ2-2
TGTGCCAGCAAGACAGGGGAGGTCACCGGGGAGCTGTTTTTT
CASKTGEVTGELFF
>TRBV5-4|-|-|TRBJ2-7
TGTGCCAGCAGCTTGGAACTTTACGAGCAGTACTTC
CASSLELYEQYF
>TRBV5-1|-|-|TRBJ2-7
TGCGCCAGCAGTCGTGCGAGTTCCTACGAGCAGTACTTC
CASSRASSYEQYF
>TRBV19|-|-|TRBJ1-1
TGTGCCAGTAAATTGGGAACAGAGAACACTGAAGCTTTCTTT
CASKLGTENTEAFF
>TRBV4-1|-|TRBD2|TRBJ2-3
TGCGCCAGCAGCCAACCTACGGGAGGGAGCACAGATACGCAGTATTTT
CASSQPTGGSTDTQYF
>TRBV19|-|-|TRBJ2-1
TGTGCCAGTAGCACAGAGTTGTACAATGAGCAGTTCTTC
CASSTELYNEQFF
>TRBV13|-|-|TRBJ1-2
TGTGCCAGCAGCCATATTCCCCCGGGGGGCCGGGATTATGGCTACACCTTC
CASSHIPPGGRDYGYTF
>TRBV7-2|-|-|TRBJ1-2
TGTGCCAGCAGCCTCCGACAGGCTCTTAGCTATGGCTACACCTTC
CASSLRQALSYGYTF
>TRBV5-1|-|-|TRBJ2-5
TGCGCCAGCAGCTTGGAACTAGCCAGTCCCAAAGGGACCCAGTACTTC
CASSLELASPKGTQYF
>TRBV7-2|-|-|TRBJ2-7
TGTGCCAGCAGCTTAAGTTGGGATGTGCGCGAGCAGTACTTC
CASSLSWDVREQYF
>TRBV5-1|few|-|TRBJ1-5
TGCGCCAGCAGCTGGGGAACAGGGAATCAGCCCCAGCATTTT
CASSWGTGNQPQHF
>TRBV18|-|TRBD1|TRBJ2-5
TGTGCCAGCTCACCACGGTCGACAGGGGGCGGTGAGACCCAGTACTTC
CASSPRSTGGGETQYF
>TRBV4-2|once|-|TRBJ1-4
TGTGCCAGCGGACCAGGGTATGAAAAACTGTTTTTT
CASGPGYEKLFF
>TRBV5-1|-|-|TRBJ1-1
TGCGCCAGCAGCTTTGCCCCAGGGTCCACTGAAGCTTTCTTT
CASSFAPGSTEAFF
>TRBV5-1|-|-|TRBJ2-5
TGCGCCAGCAGCTACGGAAGCGTGGAGACCCAGTACTTC
CASSYGSVETQYF
>TRBV5-1|-|TRBD1|TRBJ2-5
TGCGCCAGCAGCCCTGGGACAGGGACGGAGACCCAGTACTTC
CASSPGTGTETQYF
>TRBV7-9|-|-|TRBJ1-1
TGTGCCAGCAGCGCGACAGAGAACACTGAAGCTTTCTTT
CASSATENTEAFF
>TRBV27|-|-|TRBJ2-6
TGTGCCAGCAGCCCCTACAGCCTGGGCGGCTCTGGGGCCAACGTCCTGACTTTC
CASSPYSLGGSGANVLTF
>TRBV5-4|-|-|TRBJ1-3
TGTGCCAGCAGCTCCGCCGGGACTTACTCCTCTGGAAACACCATATATTTT
CASSSAGTYSSGNTIYF
>TRBV7-9|-|TRBD1|TRBJ1-5
TGTGCCAGCAGCTCAAGCTTAGGGCAGGGGGCAGGGCCCCAGCATTTT
CASSSSLGQGAGPQHF
>TRBV30|-|TRBD2|TRBJ2-7
TGTGCCTGGACTGGGGAGGGGAGCTCCTACGAGCAGTACTTC
CAWTGEGSSYEQYF
>TRBV2|-|TRBD1|TRBJ2-7
TGTGCCAGCACTCGACAGGGGGGCTACTCCTACGAGCAGTACTTC
CASTRQGGYSYEQYF
>TRBV6-1|-|TRBD1|TRBJ1-1
TGTGCCAGCAGTGAACCCGGGACAGTTTGGGACGGGGCTTTCTTT
CASSEPGTVWDGAFF
>TRBV28|-|TRBD1|TRBJ2-4
TGTGCCAGCAGAGGAACCGGGACAGAAGGAATCATTCAGTACTTC
CASRGTGTEGIIQYF
>TRBV6-5|once|TRBD2|TRBJ2-1
TGTGCCAGCAGTACACTAGCGGGAGGAGGCAATGAGCAGTTCTTC
CASSTLAGGGNEQFF
>TRBV12-5|-|TRBD1|TRBJ2-4
TGTGCTAGTGGTGATTCCGGCACAGGGGGCGAAAACATTCAGTACTTC
CASGDSGTGGENIQYF
>TRBV19|-|-|TRBJ2-1
TGTGCCAGTAGTTCGTACCTAGTAGCTAGGGACAATGAGCAGTTCTTC
CASSSYLVARDNEQFF
>TRBV19|-|TRBD1|TRBJ1-2
TGTGCCAGTAGGACAGGGGGTTCTAACTATGGCTACACCTTC
CASRTGGSNYGYTF
>TRBV19|few|TRBD2|TRBJ2-2
TGTGCCAGTAGCACTAGCGGGAGCTATGACACCGGGGAGCTGTTTTTT
CASSTSGSYDTGELFF
>TRBV27|once|-|TRBJ2-2
TGTGCCAGCAGAGGGCAGCCTAACACCGGGGAGCTGTTTTTT
CASRGQPNTGELFF
>TRBV5-4|-|-|TRBJ2-2
TGTGCCAGCAGCGTGGTACGCGGAACCGGGGAGCTGTTTTTT
CASSVVRGTGELFF
>TRBV9|-|TRBD2|TRBJ2-3
TGTGCCAGCAGCGTAGGAGCGGGACTAGCGGGAGGAGAAACAGATACGCAGTATTTT
CASSVGAGLAGGETDTQYF
>TRBV5-4|-|TRBD1|TRBJ1-1
TGTGCCAGTACCCCAAAGGGGGCGCCGAACACTGAAGCTTTCTTT
CASTPKGAPNTEAFF
>TRBV18|-|TRBD1|TRBJ2-5
TGTGCCAGCTCCTCCGGGACAGGGTACCAAGAGACCCAGTACTTC
CASSSGTGYQETQYF
>TRBV7-9|-|-|TRBJ2-2
TGTGCCAGCAGCCACAGGGAAGGAAACACCGGGGAGCTGTTTTTT
CASSHREGNTGELFF
>TRBV5-1|-|-|TRBJ1-1
TGCGCCAGCAAGGCGGGGGTGAACACTGAAGCTTTCTTT
CASKAGVNTEAFF
>TRBV6-5|once|TRBD2|TRBJ2-7
TGTGCCAGCAGTTACTCAACTAGCGGGAGATACGAGCAGTACTTC
CASSYSTSGRYEQYF
>TRBV7-9|-|-|TRBJ2-7
TGTGCCAGCAGCTCTTTTGGTGGGGCTACCTACGAGCAGTACTTC
CASSSFGGATYEQYF
>TRBV19|few|-|TRBJ2-6
TGTGCCAGTAGTATGAGGACAAGCCCCCTCTCTGGGGCCAACGTCCTGACTTTC
CASSMRTSPLSGANVLTF
>TRBV5-6|-|-|TRBJ1-4
TGTGCCAGCAGCTTGGATCGAGGGGAAAAACTGTTTTTT
CASSLDRGEKLFF
>TRBV28|-|-|TRBJ2-7
TGTGCCAGCAGTCCCCGGATTTACGGAGTCTACGAGCAGTACTTC
CASSPRIYGVYEQYF
>TRBV15|-|-|TRBJ2-3
TGTGCCACCAGTACAGGGTATCCAGGAGATACGCAGTATTTT
CATSTGYPGDTQYF
>TRBV10-3|-|-|TRBJ2-7
TGTGCCATCAGTGAAGTGTACAGCCTCTCCTACGAGCAGTACTTC
CAISEVYSLSYEQYF
>TRBV6-6|-|-|TRBJ1-4
TGTGCCAGCAGCCGGGCCGAGGGAGAAAAACTGTTTTTT
CASSRAEGEKLFF
>TRBV19|-|-|TRBJ2-5
TGTGCCAGTAGTATGTCCTTATTAGCCCAAGAGACCCAGTACTTC
CASSMSLLAQETQYF
>TRBV18|few|TRBD1|TRBJ1-2
TGTGCCAGCTCACCCGACAGGGTAGAGGGCTACACCTTC
CASSPDRVEGYTF
>TRBV12-5|-|TRBD1|TRBJ2-2
TGTGCTAGTGGCTCGGACAGGGGCGCGAACACCGGGGAGCTGTTTTTT
CASGSDRGANTGELFF
>TRBV27|-|-|TRBJ2-7
TGTGCCAGCAGTTTAGGTGGCGAGCAGTACTTC
CASSLGGEQYF
>TRBV19|-|TRBD1|TRBJ1-2
TGTGCCAGTAGTCGGGACAGGGTAAGGTATGGCTACACCTTC
CASSRDRVRYGYTF
>TRBV28|-|TRBD2|TRBJ2-1
TGTGCCAGCAGCCACCCCAAAGGCGGGAGTAATGAGCAGTTCTTC
CASSHPKGGSNEQFF
>TRBV27|-|TRBD2|TRBJ2-7
TGTGCCAGCAGTCCAAGACTAGCCCCAGGGTCCGAGCAGTACTTC
CASSPRLAPGSEQYF
>TRBV11-2|-|-|TRBJ2-7
TGTGCCAGCAGGGGACGAGGGCCCGAGCAGTACTTC
CASRGRGPEQYF
>TRBV6-5|-|-|TRBJ2-7
TGTGCCAGCAGTTACTCGGTACTAAACGGGGCCTACGAGCAGTACTTC
CASSYSVLNGAYEQYF
>TRBV27|-|-|TRBJ1-3
TGTGCCAGCAGTTTATCTGGGCGATCAAACACCATATATTTT
CASSLSGRSNTIYF